These 31 T cell receptor beta chains came from one sample sequenced in a study of spatial heterogeneity in lung cancer. Study outcomes and limitations: Intratumoral expanded alpha and beta TCR counts were found to track tumor mutation counts.

TCRdb called the 5' RACE reads again in MiXCR, with one record for every CDR3 protein. The repertoire holds around 6,000 distinct CDR3 sequences, with roughly 1.4% as singletons. These TCRs' antigens remain unknown. Indicated time point: sample taken at primary tumor resection. The sample consisted of lung tumor tissue, taken at surgery. Receptors were obtained from a male donor with early-stage non-small cell lung cancer.

This clonotype was recorded many times. The V gene is TRBV14, the J gene TRBJ2-3, with a possible D match to TRBD1 (5 bases). Germline V gives CDR1 SGHDN, CDR2 FVKESK. V dropped 3 bases and J dropped 6 bases, with 13 bases sitting between them. CDR3 length equals 14 residues. CDR3 amino acids: CASSHSPQGDTQYF. The CDR3, as DNA: TGTGCCAGCAGCCATTCCCCTCAGGGTGATACGCAGTATTTT.

This clonotype was seen repeatedly, ten times or more. This chain joins TRBV6-1 and TRBJ1-3; D might be TRBD1 (6 bases). V shed 2 bases and J shed 2 bases, with 10 bases lying between them. The CDR3 has 15 residues. Germline V gene data show CDR1 as MNHNS and CDR2 as SASEGT. This CDR3 is CASSERGVAGNTIYF. The CDR3 DNA reads TGTGCCAGCAGTGAAAGGGGGGTGGCTGGAAACACCATATATTTT.

This clonotype occurred many times. The chain couples TRBV18 to TRBJ2-5; TRBD2 is a possible D gene (5 bases). The CDR3 is made up of 11 amino acids. Germline CDR1 KGHSH, CDR2 LQKENI. Trimming removed 5 bases at V and 4 bases at J, with 5 bases between. Written as DNA, the CDR3 is TGTGCCAGCTCAGAGGGAGAGACCCAGTACTTC. This codes for CASSEGETQYF. Variable domain in full (rest from reference TRBV18 and TRBJ2-5): NAGVMQNPRHLVRRRGQEARLRCSPMKGHSHVYWYRQLPEEGLKFMVYLQKENIIDESGMPKERFSAEFPKEGPSILRIQQVVRGDSAAYFCASSEGETQYFGPGTRLLVL.

This clonotype ranks as medium-sized (0.01 to 0.1%). J is TRBJ1-1 and V is TRBV7-9, with no clear D. V shed 4 bases and J shed 6 bases, with 18 bases lying between them. The CDR3 has 15 amino acids. Germline values: CDR1 SEHNR, CDR2 FQNEAQ (reference sequence). This CDR3 reads CASSSNRRGGAEAFF. The CDR3 DNA is TGTGCCAGCAGCTCAAACCGTCGGGGTGGAGCTGAAGCTTTCTTT.

At least ten counts were recorded for this clonotype. CDR3 loop: CASSLGRAEEKLFF. The DNA for the CDR3 is TGCGCCAGCAGCTTGGGTCGCGCCGAGGAAAAACTGTTTTTT. This chain connects TRBV5-1 to TRBJ1-4; no clear D. Between the trimmed V and J ends, which lost 0 bases and 8 bases, there was a span of 11 bases. The CDR3 has 14 residues. Germline values: CDR1 SGHRS, CDR2 YFSETQ.

This clonotype was recorded many times. DNA for the CDR3: TGTGCCAGCACCGTCGGACAGGGGGCCTATGGCTACACCTTC. Its protein is CASTVGQGAYGYTF. The chain joins TRBV5-6 to TRBJ1-2; 11 bases are a match to TRBD1. V was clipped by 6 bases and J by 4 bases; unmatched bases: 5. The CDR3 totals 14 residues. Germline assignment: CDR1 SGHDT and CDR2 YYEEEE.

By its share, this clonotype is medium-sized. The chain carries TRBV5-4 and TRBJ1-2; D is unresolved. The CDR3 loop spans 12 amino acids. V shed 4 bases and J shed 1 base, with 5 bases lying between them. The germline V gene has CDR1 SGHNT and CDR2 YYREEE (reference sequence). The CDR3 spells CASSLYNYGYTF. For the CDR3, the DNA is TGTGCCAGCAGCCTCTATAACTATGGCTACACCTTC.

This clonotype was counted many times. The J gene is TRBJ1-1, the V gene TRBV20-1; no reliable D call. The germline V gene encodes CDR1 DFQATT and CDR2 SNEGSKA (reference sequence). The CDR3 has 12 amino acids. Trimming took off 5 bases at V and 10 bases at J, with 17 bases between the two ends. The CDR3 spells CSALLDPNGAFF. CDR3 nucleotide sequence: TGCAGTGCTCTCCTGGACCCTAACGGAGCTTTCTTT.

This clonotype was counted at least ten times. V is TRBV4-1 and J is TRBJ2-3; either TRBD1 or TRBD2 may supply D (5 bases each). V lost 4 bases and J lost 2, with 13 bases in between. The CDR3 is made up of 15 amino acids. Germline-derived CDR1 and CDR2 are MGHRA and YSYEKL. The CDR3 DNA is TGCGCCAGCAGCCTTAGCGAAGGGACCACAGATACGCAGTATTTT. This sequence encodes CASSLSEGTTDTQYF.

This clonotype was recorded at least ten times. The rearrangement joins TRBV5-1 to TRBJ1-2, with D hard to call. This CDR3 has 14 residues. Germline V gene data show CDR1 as SGHRS and CDR2 as YFSETQ. Trimming shortened V by 2 bases and J by 0 bases, and 8 bases separated the two germline ends. CDR3 coding DNA: TGCGCCAGCAGCTTTGGGGAAACTAACTATGGCTACACCTTC. Residues: CASSFGETNYGYTF.

The table lists this clonotype with many counts. This chain links TRBV2 with TRBJ2-2, with D maybe TRBD1 (5 bases). The ends were cut back, 9 bases at V and 3 bases at J, with 14 bases in the middle. CDR1 SNHLY and CDR2 FYNNEI come from the germline V gene. The CDR3 loop spans 14 amino acids. The chain's CDR3 is CASRAGPYTGELFF. In DNA form, the CDR3 reads TGTGCCAGTCGGGCAGGGCCGTACACCGGGGAGCTGTTTTTT.

This clonotype has at least ten counts. The chain couples TRBV19 to TRBJ2-2; D might be TRBD1 or TRBD2, each matching 5 bases. The CDR3 extends over 14 amino acids. Per the germline V gene, CDR1 is LNHDA and CDR2 is SQIVND (reference sequence). V lost 6 bases and J 3 bases, leaving 11 bases between the germline ends. In DNA form, the CDR3 reads TGTGCCAGTAGAAGGGGAGAGGACACCGGGGAGCTGTTTTTT. Its protein is CASRRGEDTGELFF.

This clonotype has a count of ten or more. The chain recombines TRBV24-1 with TRBJ2-3; tentative D call: TRBD2 (6 bases). Trimming left V 5 bases short and J 3 bases short, with 17 bases between. CDR1 is KGHDR and CDR2 is SFDVKD in the germline V gene. CDR3 length: 16 residues. The CDR3 sequence is CATSAPGLLNTDTQYF. CDR3 in DNA: TGTGCCACCAGTGCCCCGGGACTCCTTAATACAGATACGCAGTATTTT.

This clonotype occurred many times. The chain employs TRBV6-1 and TRBJ2-1, with TRBD1 as a possible D gene (6 bases). The CDR3 extends over 14 amino acids. V was cut by 9 bases and J by 0 bases, with 12 bases left in between. The germline gives CDR1 MNHNS, CDR2 SASEGT. CDR3 in amino acids: CASETGSSYNEQFF. As DNA, the CDR3 is TGTGCCAGTGAAACAGGGAGCTCCTACAATGAGCAGTTCTTC.

This clonotype ranks as medium-sized. The rearrangement uses TRBV20-1 and TRBJ1-1, with D maybe TRBD1 (6 bases). In germline, CDR1 is DFQATT, CDR2 SNEGSKA (reference sequence). The CDR3 spans 14 residues. With 6 bases removed from V and 3 bases from J, the gap between germline ends came to 17 bases. In nucleotides, the CDR3 is TGCAGTGCCCCGAAAGGGGGTAGGGACACTGAAGCTTTCTTT. Translation gives CSAPKGGRDTEAFF.

This clonotype was seen only a few times. The gene calls are TRBV7-2 and TRBJ2-1; D is unclear. The V and J ends lost 2 bases and 5 bases respectively, with 13 bases between them. Looked up from germline, CDR1 is SGHTA and CDR2 is FQGNSA. The CDR3 loop spans 15 amino acids. The CDR3 DNA follows: TGTGCCAGCAGCTTACGAACTACCTTGAACAATGAGCAGTTCTTC. Translating gives CASSLRTTLNNEQFF.

By proportion, this clonotype is medium-sized. This sequence joins TRBV5-1 and TRBJ1-6, with TRBD1 as a possible D gene (6 bases). Germline CDR1 is SGHRS and CDR2 is YFSETQ. The CDR3 totals 14 residues. Trimming shortened V by 4 bases and J by 10 bases, and 15 bases separated the two germline ends. CDR3 sequence: CASSPQTGNSPLHF. The CDR3 DNA is TGCGCCAGCAGCCCGCAAACAGGGAACTCACCCCTCCACTTT.

By share, this clonotype ranks as medium-sized. This chain links TRBV7-9 with TRBJ1-1; D is unresolved. The V gene lost 4 bases and the J gene lost 11 bases, with 17 bases spanning the gap. Germline V gene data show CDR1 as SEHNR and CDR2 as FQNEAQ (reference sequence). This CDR3 region has 13 residues. The CDR3 reads CASSSLLSEEAFF. CDR3 nucleotide sequence: TGTGCCAGCAGCTCCCTCCTTAGTGAGGAGGCTTTCTTT.

By share, this clonotype ranks as medium-sized. The chain joins TRBV7-8 to TRBJ2-1; D may be TRBD1 (6 bases). Germline V gives CDR1 SGHVS, CDR2 FQNEAQ. CDR3 length: 15 residues. Trimming shortened V by 7 bases and J by 0 bases, and 13 bases separated the two germline ends. The CDR3 DNA sequence: TGTGCCAGCATCCACAGGGAGAGCTCCTACAATGAGCAGTTCTTC. Protein: CASIHRESSYNEQFF.

This clonotype ranks as medium-sized. The rearrangement links TRBV6-5 to TRBJ2-7, with TRBD1 matching 9 bases. The CDR3 runs to 15 residues. V lost 0 bases, J lost 6 bases, and 6 bases stayed unmatched. From germline, CDR1 is MNHEY and CDR2 SVGAGI. The CDR3 spells CASSYSSGQGSEQYF. The CDR3 DNA reads TGTGCCAGCAGTTACTCCTCGGGACAGGGCAGCGAGCAGTACTTC.

This clonotype counts as medium-sized. J is TRBJ1-2 and V is TRBV27; 7 bases align to TRBD1. Germline V gene data show CDR1 as MNHEY and CDR2 as SMNVEV (reference sequence). V lost 6 bases, J lost 3 bases, and 7 bases stayed unmatched. The length of the CDR3 is 14 residues. The CDR3 region is CASSYSRGDYGYTF. Here the CDR3 DNA reads TGTGCCAGCAGCTATTCCAGGGGGGACTATGGCTACACCTTC.

This clonotype is labeled medium-sized. The CDR3 DNA reads as TGTGCCAGCAGCAAGGACCAGCGCCACGAGCAGTACTTC. This gives the protein CASSKDQRHEQYF. This chain uses TRBV21-1 with TRBJ2-7; the table gives TRBD2 as D, unverified against the DNA. TRBV21-1 is recorded as a pseudogene. The CDR3 is made up of 13 amino acids.

J is TRBJ1-4 and V is TRBV24-1; 7 bases are a match to TRBD1. From germline, CDR1 is KGHDR and CDR2 SFDVKD. CDR3 length equals 18 residues. Trimming removed 5 bases from V and 5 bases from J; junction bases left unmatched: 16. Written as DNA, the CDR3 is TGTGCCACCAGTGGCAACAGGGGCCTGAGCTGTGCAAATGAAAAACTGTTTTTT. Protein: CATSGNRGLSCANEKLFF.

This clonotype was recorded at least ten times. This chain links TRBV19 with TRBJ2-2; TRBD1 matches at 9 bases. The CDR3 contains 15 residues. Per germline, CDR1 LNHDA and CDR2 SQIVND (reference sequence). The CDR3 protein is CASSGTGSGTGELFF. The DNA of the CDR3 is TGTGCTTCCTCCGGGACAGGGAGCGGCACCGGGGAGCTGTTTTTT.

This clonotype was observed at least ten times. The rearrangement joins TRBV5-1 to TRBJ1-3, with unresolved D. Germline V gene sequence: CDR1 SGHRS, CDR2 YFSETQ. The CDR3 runs to 13 residues. Trimming removed 4 bases at V and 1 base at J, with 6 bases between. CDR3: CASSPGSGNTIYF. CDR3 nucleotide sequence: TGCGCCAGCAGCCCGGGGTCTGGAAACACCATATATTTT.

This clonotype appeared many times. V usage is TRBV12-3 or TRBV12-4 and J usage is TRBJ2-1, with D possibly TRBD1 on 6 matching bases. Trimming took 4 bases from V and 4 from J, leaving 23 bases between them. The CDR3 extends over 18 amino acids. The CDR3 is CASSSRLNTGPRYNEQFF. CDR3 nucleotide sequence: TGTGCCAGCAGTTCTCGACTAAACACAGGGCCCAGGTACAATGAGCAGTTCTTC.

This clonotype was seen at least ten times. A much larger clonotype is one base distant, so this may be a read error. CDR3 sequence reads: CASSSGRDEKLFF. CDR3 nucleotide sequence: TGTGCCAGCAGCTCCGGACGAGATGAAAAACTGTTTTTT. V gene TRBV5-4 combines with J gene TRBJ1-4; D gene unclear. Germline assignment: CDR1 SGHNT and CDR2 YYREEE (reference sequence). V was pared by 3 bases and J by 6 bases, with 9 bases between. There are 13 residues in the CDR3.

This clonotype was counted ten times or more. This chain joins TRBV29-1 and TRBJ1-3; D remains unclear. Looked up from germline, CDR1 is SQVTM and CDR2 is ANQGSEA. The CDR3 is made up of 11 amino acids. V lost 0 bases and J lost 8, with 5 bases in between. Here the CDR3 reads CSVEESYTIYF. The CDR3 DNA sequence: TGCAGCGTTGAAGAGTCGTACACCATATATTTT. The whole variable domain, remainder taken from reference TRBV29-1 and TRBJ1-3, is SAVISQKPSRDICQRGTSLTIQCQVDSQVTMMFWYRQQPGQSLTLIATANQGSEATYESGFVIDKFPISRPNLTFSTLTVSNMSPEDSSIYLCSVEESYTIYFGEGSWLTVV.

This clonotype was picked up many times. This chain connects TRBV27 to TRBJ1-2; 11 positions agree with TRBD1. Germline CDR1 reads MNHEY; CDR2 reads SMNVEV (reference sequence). The CDR3 loop spans 17 amino acids. The J segment lost 3 bases and the V segment lost 3 bases, leaving 9 bases of the junction unmatched. As DNA, the CDR3 is TGTGCCAGCAGTTTTTTCCGGGACAGGGGGTTTCACTATGGCTACACCTTC. Encoded protein: CASSFFRDRGFHYGYTF.

This clonotype was observed a few times. A read error is possible here, since a much larger clone lies one base away. The chain uses TRBV29-1 and TRBJ2-3, with a tentative D call TRBD2 (5 bases). The CDR3 has 17 residues. V was clipped by 4 bases and J by 1 base, with 21 bases between them. CDR1 is SQVTM, CDR2 ANQGSEA, per germline. CDR3 amino acids: CSVVSGLGPSRTDTQYF. DNA for the CDR3: TGCAGCGTTGTCTCAGGACTTGGGCCTTCTCGCACAGATACGCAGTATTTT.

This clonotype was detected ten times or more. The chain uses TRBV19 and TRBJ1-5, with D uncertain. Trimming stripped 8 bases from V and 1 base from J, with 9 bases between. This CDR3 contains 13 residues. The germline V gene has CDR1 LNHDA and CDR2 SQIVND (reference sequence). CDR3 amino acids: CASAVGSNQPQHF. Written as DNA, the CDR3 is TGTGCCAGTGCGGTCGGGAGCAATCAGCCCCAGCATTTT.